This T cell receptor (beta chain) was identified during a study of blood T cell repertoires in COVID-19. Sequencing used immunoSEQ multiplex PCR; TCRdb keeps in-frame clones, though not all of them. The sample has 200,000 or so clones, roughly four fifths seen once; the top ten hold approximately 15%. The length of the CDR3 is 16 residues. CDR1 MNHNS and CDR2 SASEGT come from the germline V gene. J gave up 7 bases and V 4 bases, and 11 bases lay outside the gene matches. The sequenced sample consisted of peripheral blood. V is TRBV6-1 and J is TRBJ1-4; 8 bases are shared with TRBD1. The clonotype comes from a man aged 25-45 years with active or convalescent COVID-19. The chain's CDR3 is CASSGGPGGAFEKLFF. CDR3 DNA sequence: TGTGCCAGCAGTGGGGGACCAGGGGGCGCTTTTGAAAAACTGTTTTTT.